Each of the 27 T cell receptor beta chains below was sequenced from the same sample in a study of CD8 T cells in ankylosing spondylitis. TCRdb redid the calling of the 5' RACE reads with MiXCR, one entry per CDR3 protein. The table has around 180,000 distinct CDR3 sequences, 15% to 20% seen once. The sequenced material came from blood, either unsorted or a sorted T cell fraction (not recorded which). The receptor set was obtained from a male donor under 30 with ankylosing spondylitis or in good health (not recorded which).

This clonotype has a count of ten or more. The gene calls are TRBV7-2 and TRBJ1-1; a possible D gene is TRBD1 (5 bases). V was pared by 7 bases and J by 4 bases, with 13 bases between. Germline CDR1 is SGHTA and CDR2 is FQGNSA. The CDR3 runs 13 residues. The CDR3 region is CASTKLQGTEAFF. CDR3 sequence (DNA): TGTGCCAGCACCAAACTCCAGGGCACTGAAGCTTTCTTT.

There are many counts of this clonotype. CDR3 DNA: TGTGCCAGCAGCTTAAACTTAGGCCTGAGCAAAAACATTCAGTACTTC. Translation: CASSLNLGLSKNIQYF. The chain combines TRBV7-2 with TRBJ2-4; D is unresolved. Germline V gene sequence: CDR1 SGHTA, CDR2 FQGNSA. The CDR3 covers 16 residues. V was clipped by 2 bases and J by 3 bases, with 14 bases between them.

The count of this clonotype is one. V gene TRBV20-1 combines with J gene TRBJ2-4; D possibly corresponds to TRBD2 (7 bases). Germline V gene data show CDR1 as DFQATT and CDR2 as SNEGSKA (reference sequence). The ends were cut back, 0 bases at V and 8 bases at J, with 14 bases in the middle. The CDR3 extends over 14 amino acids. The CDR3 reads CSARDRGGKDIQYF. CDR3 DNA: TGCAGTGCTAGAGATAGGGGGGGAAAGGACATTCAGTACTTC.

This clonotype was detected many times. The chain recombines TRBV29-1 with TRBJ1-2; no clear D. The germline V gene encodes CDR1 SQVTM and CDR2 ANQGSEA. V lost 4 bases and J 3 bases, leaving 6 bases between the germline ends. The CDR3 runs 11 residues. CDR3 sequence reads: CSVAVDYGYTF. DNA for the CDR3: TGCAGCGTTGCCGTCGACTATGGCTACACCTTC. The full variable domain, in which reference TRBV29-1 and TRBJ1-2 provide the parts outside the CDR3, is SAVISQKPSRDICQRGTSLTIQCQVDSQVTMMFWYRQQPGQSLTLIATANQGSEATYESGFVIDKFPISRPNLTFSTLTVSNMSPEDSSIYLCSVAVDYGYTFGSGTRLTVV.

This clonotype was seen many times. This chain joins TRBV11-2 and TRBJ2-5; no clear D. The V end was cut by 2 bases, the J end by 0 bases, with 7 bases between. The CDR3 covers 14 residues. The germline V gene has CDR1 SGHAT and CDR2 FQNNGV. CDR3 region: CASSLLLYQETQYF. The DNA for the CDR3 is TGTGCCAGCAGCTTATTGTTGTACCAAGAGACCCAGTACTTC.

This clonotype was seen ten or more times. CDR3 nucleotide sequence: TGTGCCACCAGGGGACAGGGGGCCTACAATGAGCAGTTCTTC. Translation gives CATRGQGAYNEQFF. V usage is TRBV24-1 and J usage is TRBJ2-1; 11 positions match TRBD1. CDR1 and CDR2 (germline): KGHDR, SFDVKD. Trimming removed 7 bases from V and 2 bases from J; junction bases left unmatched: 0. The CDR3 is 14 amino acids.

This clonotype occurred many times. J is TRBJ2-7 and V is TRBV10-3; D is possibly TRBD1 (5 bases). Germline V gene sequence: CDR1 ENHRY, CDR2 SYGVKD. The ends were cut back, 2 bases at V and 2 bases at J, with 7 bases in the middle. The CDR3 extends over 13 amino acids. The CDR3 DNA is TGTGCCATCAGTGAGCAGGGTCCCTACGAGCAGTACGTC. Translating gives CAISEQGPYEQYV.

The chain couples TRBV7-2 to TRBJ1-5; 8 bases are shared with TRBD1. The J segment lost 2 bases and the V segment lost 5 bases, leaving 2 bases of the junction unmatched. CDR3 length: 14 residues. In germline, CDR1 is SGHTA, CDR2 FQGNSA. The CDR3 DNA reads TGTGCCAGCAGCATGACAGGGGGCAATCAGCCCCAGCATTTT. Its protein product is CASSMTGGNQPQHF.

There are many counts of this clonotype. V and J are TRBV12-3 or TRBV12-4 and TRBJ2-5, with TRBD2 as a possible D gene (6 bases). The CDR3 length is 15 residues. V shed 6 bases and J shed 2 bases, with 16 bases lying between them. The CDR3 nucleotides are TGTGCCAGCAGCCCCCCTGCGGCGGGACAAGAGACCCAGTACTTC. Translated, it gives CASSPPAAGQETQYF.

This clonotype occurred many times. This chain links TRBV29-1 with TRBJ1-1, with 7 nucleotides matching TRBD1. Germline assignment: CDR1 SQVTM and CDR2 ANQGSEA. The CDR3 extends over 13 amino acids. The V gene end was trimmed by 6 bases and the J gene end by 8 bases; junction bases not matched to a gene: 12. CDR3 coding DNA: TGCAGCGTAGCGACAGGGACGAGGACGGAAGCTTTCTTT. Translation: CSVATGTRTEAFF.

This clonotype was seen at least ten times. This chain uses TRBV12-3 or TRBV12-4 with TRBJ1-5; D not resolved. V lost 0 bases, J lost 11 bases, and 8 bases lay in between. This CDR3 region has 12 residues. CDR3 in DNA: TGTGCCAGCAGTTTAGCTGGAAAGGCCCAGCATTTT. Residues: CASSLAGKAQHF.

This clonotype has a count of ten or more. The gene calls are TRBV12-3 or TRBV12-4 and TRBJ2-2; D gene unclear. V was clipped by 6 bases and J by 5 bases, with 7 bases between them. This CDR3 comprises 12 residues. In DNA form, the CDR3 reads TGTGCCAGCAGCCTAAAGACCGGGGAGCTGTTTTTT. This translates into CASSLKTGELFF.

This clonotype was recorded many times. This chain links TRBV15 with TRBJ2-1, with 7 bases that match TRBD1. The V gene end was trimmed by 3 bases and the J gene end by 2 bases; junction bases not matched to a gene: 4. The germline CDR1 and CDR2 sequences are LNHNV and YYDKDF (reference sequence). The CDR3 has 15 residues. The CDR3 DNA follows: TGTGCCACCAGCAGTAATGACAGGGCCTACAATGAGCAGTTCTTC. It codes for CATSSNDRAYNEQFF.

V gene TRBV7-6 combines with J gene TRBJ1-1; tentatively, D is TRBD1 (5 bases). From germline, CDR1 is SGHVS and CDR2 FNYEAQ. Deletions cut 0 bases from V and 0 bases from J, with 11 bases between. The CDR3 has 16 residues. CDR3 in DNA: TGTGCCAGCAGCTTAGCGGGGGTTGAGGTGAACACTGAAGCTTTCTTT. Its translation: CASSLAGVEVNTEAFF. The whole variable domain, filled in from reference TRBV7-6 and TRBJ1-1, reads GAGVSQSPRYKVTKRGQDVALRCDPISGHVSLYWYRQALGQGPEFLTYFNYEAQQDKSGLPNDRFSAERPEGSISTLTIQRTEQRDSAMYRCASSLAGVEVNTEAFFGQGTRLTVV.

This clonotype was detected many times. This chain links TRBV6-5 with TRBJ2-7, with D possibly matching TRBD1 (5 bases). Trimming took 5 bases from V and 4 from J, leaving 15 bases between them. The CDR3 has 14 residues. Per germline, CDR1 MNHEY and CDR2 SVGAGI. The CDR3, as DNA: TGTGCCAGCAGTACCTCTAACAGGTTGTACGAGCAGTACTTC. Translating it yields CASSTSNRLYEQYF.

The table lists this clonotype with a few counts. The chain is built from TRBV29-1 and TRBJ1-6; no clear D gene. Germline V gene data show CDR1 as SQVTM and CDR2 as ANQGSEA. The CDR3 length is 11 residues. Trimming cost V 4 bases and J 7 bases, with 5 bases left between them. The CDR3 nucleotides read TGCAGCGTTGTGAGGAATTCACCCCTCCACTTT. This sequence encodes CSVVRNSPLHF.

This clonotype was picked up many times. This chain joins TRBV5-1 and TRBJ2-2, with TRBD1 identical over 7 bases. V shed 4 bases and J 0 bases; nucleotides not matched to a gene: 3. The CDR3 extends over 15 amino acids. CDR1 SGHRS and CDR2 YFSETQ come from the germline V gene. The CDR3 bases are TGCGCCAGCAGCCAAGACAGGGCGAACACCGGGGAGCTGTTTTTT. Translation gives CASSQDRANTGELFF.

This clonotype was counted between two and nine times. The genes are TRBV30 and TRBJ2-3; 10 bases line up with TRBD2. Germline values: CDR1 GTSNPN, CDR2 SVGIG (reference sequence). CDR3 size: 17 residues. Trimming took 0 bases from V and 2 from J; bases not matched to a gene: 8. This CDR3 is CAWSVQGLAGDTDTQYF. Here the CDR3 DNA reads TGTGCCTGGAGTGTACAGGGGCTAGCGGGAGACACAGATACGCAGTATTTT.

This clonotype was seen ten or more times. The chain joins TRBV7-6 to TRBJ2-7; the match to TRBD1 covers 12 bases. The junction had 5 bases not matched to a gene; V was cut back by 1 base and J by 4 bases. CDR1 is SGHVS and CDR2 is FNYEAQ in the germline V gene. The CDR3 is 16 amino acids. The chain's CDR3 is CASSLGGTGGAYEQYF. DNA for the CDR3: TGTGCCAGCAGCTTAGGAGGGACAGGGGGCGCTTACGAGCAGTACTTC.

Written as DNA, the CDR3 is TGTGCCAGCAGCGTAGACGGGGGGTTGAACACTGAAGCTTTCTTT. The encoded protein is CASSVDGGLNTEAFF. The chain combines TRBV9 with TRBJ1-1, with D perhaps matching TRBD1 (5 bases). There are 15 residues in the CDR3. Looked up from germline, CDR1 is SGDLS and CDR2 is YYNGEE. Deletions cut 0 bases from V and 0 bases from J, with 9 bases between.

This clonotype was detected only once. The chain combines TRBV27 with TRBJ2-2, with TRBD2 matching 7 bases. The junction had 13 bases not matched to a gene; V was cut back by 7 bases and J by 5 bases. The CDR3 is 16 amino acids. The germline gives CDR1 MNHEY, CDR2 SMNVEV (reference sequence). The CDR3, as DNA: TGTGCCAGCATGAGACACCCGGGACTACGAACCGGGGAGCTGTTTTTT. Encoded protein: CASMRHPGLRTGELFF.

This chain connects TRBV29-1 to TRBJ2-7; D may match TRBD1 or TRBD2 (5 bases each). V lost 3 bases and J lost 4, with 16 bases in between. The CDR3 runs to 14 residues. Per germline, CDR1 SQVTM and CDR2 ANQGSEA. For the CDR3, the DNA is TGCAGCGTTGAGGGTCGGGACGGTTCTTACGAGCAGTACTTC. Protein sequence: CSVEGRDGSYEQYF.

The chain combines TRBV29-1 with TRBJ2-7, with no clear D. V dropped 4 bases and J dropped 2 bases, with 15 bases sitting between them. The CDR3 length is 14 residues. CDR1 SQVTM and CDR2 ANQGSEA come from the germline V gene. CDR3 protein: CSVVISQNPYEQYF. The DNA for the CDR3 is TGCAGCGTTGTCATCAGCCAGAATCCCTACGAGCAGTACTTC.

This clonotype was recorded at least ten times. This chain links TRBV24-1 with TRBJ2-6; D possibly corresponds to TRBD2 (6 bases). The germline V gene has CDR1 KGHDR and CDR2 SFDVKD. CDR3 length equals 17 residues. V lost 9 bases and J 1 base, leaving 18 bases between the germline ends. CDR3 nucleotides: TGTGCCACCCACTCGGGGGACGAAAGGTCTGGGGCCAACGTCCTGACTTTC. Translation: CATHSGDERSGANVLTF.

Ten or more counts support this clonotype. The chain recombines TRBV25-1 with TRBJ2-5, with TRBD2 as a possible D gene (6 bases). This CDR3 region has 13 residues. V shed 2 bases and J shed 5 bases, with 9 bases lying between them. Germline lookup yields CDR1 MGHDK and CDR2 SYGVNS. This CDR3 is CASSEPLAETQYF. The CDR3 bases are TGTGCCAGCAGTGAACCACTAGCCGAGACCCAGTACTTC.

At least ten counts were recorded for this clonotype. The V gene is TRBV2, the J gene TRBJ2-1; tentative D call: TRBD2 (6 bases). Germline CDR1 SNHLY, CDR2 FYNNEI. This CDR3 region has 12 residues. The germline V and J ends were trimmed by 8 bases and 8 bases, with 13 bases remaining between them. CDR3 sequence reads: CASFAGLHEQFF. The CDR3 region has the DNA TGTGCCAGCTTTGCGGGACTCCATGAGCAGTTCTTC.

This clonotype was recorded many times. The chain employs TRBV10-3 and TRBJ1-4; 8 positions agree with TRBD1. Germline trimming cut 7 bases from V and 6 bases from J; bases unmatched to any gene: 13. CDR1 and CDR2 (germline): ENHRY, SYGVKD. This CDR3 spans 16 amino acids. CDR3 region: CAIIVPGQVPYEKLFF. DNA of the CDR3: TGTGCCATCATTGTCCCGGGACAGGTTCCATATGAAAAACTGTTTTTT.